The source of this TCR beta chain is a study of blood T cell repertoires in COVID-19. Study at large: Sample material is recorded as cDNA or gDNA derived from T cells, B-cell-depleted T cells, or PBMCs.

Trimming took 3 bases from V and 10 from J, leaving 16 bases between them. Per germline, CDR1 DFQATT and CDR2 SNEGSKA (reference sequence). The CDR3 runs to 13 residues. Method: immunoSEQ multiplex PCR; TCRdb's copy keeps in-frame clones and lacks some. Here the sample spans about 250,000 clones, about four fifths being singletons. Sequences were obtained from peripheral blood. This chain connects TRBV20-1 to TRBJ2-1, with D possibly TRBD2 on 7 matching bases. The sequence derives from a man aged 80 or over with acute or convalescent COVID-19. The CDR3 DNA reads as TGCAGTGCTAGTCGGGGGGCGCAAGTAGAGCAGTTCTTC. Translation gives CSASRGAQVEQFF.